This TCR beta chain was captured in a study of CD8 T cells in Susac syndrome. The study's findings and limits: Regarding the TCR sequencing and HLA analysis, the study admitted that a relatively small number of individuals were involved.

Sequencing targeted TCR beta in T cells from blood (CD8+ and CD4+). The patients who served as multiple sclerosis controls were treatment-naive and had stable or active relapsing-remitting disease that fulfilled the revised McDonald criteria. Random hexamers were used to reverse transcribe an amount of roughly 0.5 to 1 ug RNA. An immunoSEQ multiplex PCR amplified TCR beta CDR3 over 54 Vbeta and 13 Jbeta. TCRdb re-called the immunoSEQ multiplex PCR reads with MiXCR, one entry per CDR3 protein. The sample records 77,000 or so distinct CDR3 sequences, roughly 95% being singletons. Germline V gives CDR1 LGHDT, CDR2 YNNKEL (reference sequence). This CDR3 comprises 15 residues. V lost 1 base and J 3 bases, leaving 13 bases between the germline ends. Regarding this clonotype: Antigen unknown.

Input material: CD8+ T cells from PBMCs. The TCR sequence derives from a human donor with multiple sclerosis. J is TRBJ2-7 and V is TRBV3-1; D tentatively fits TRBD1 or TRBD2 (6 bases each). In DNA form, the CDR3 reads TGTGCCAGCAGCCAAGCCTGGAGGGGGAACTACGAGCAGTACTTC. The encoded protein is CASSQAWRGNYEQYF.